A single TCR beta chain is shown here with its context. Its antigen is not identified. V gave up 4 bases and J gave up 2 bases, with 11 bases separating them. The V gene's germline CDR1 is SGHDN and CDR2 FVKESK. The CDR3 sequence is 14 residues long. Each sample contained 1-10 million cryopreserved PBMC, thawed before DNA extraction. The data derive from a study of long-term antiretroviral therapy in people with HIV. General study findings and limits: Pre-ART-expanded clones dominated the repertoire at all time points. Repertoires from HIV showed CDR3 length ranges narrower than those of controls.

Researchers ran immunoSEQ v3.0 at survey level. Clones were read by immunoSEQ multiplex PCR, and TCRdb kept only the in-frame ones, dropping some. Here the sample spans fewer than 30,000 clones, 86% being singletons. The chain couples TRBV14 to TRBJ1-2; D is undetermined. Sequences were derived from unsorted PBMCs, sampled 0.8 years after starting antiretroviral therapy. The TCR originated in a woman aged 25 to 39 with HIV. Here the CDR3 reads CASSPVNPNYGYTF. In nucleotides, the CDR3 is TGTGCCAGCAGCCCCGTAAACCCCAACTATGGCTACACCTTC.